This T cell receptor beta chain was observed in a study of T cell changes during pregnancy in multiple sclerosis. Comment on this clone: In the same sample, other DNA sequences code for this CDR3.

Sequencing used immunoSEQ multiplex PCR; TCRdb keeps in-frame clones, though not all of them. This table has 70,000 to 100,000 clones, just under 95% appearing once. The germline gives CDR1 MGHRA, CDR2 YSYEKL. After removal of 1 base from V and 4 bases from J, the junction contained 9 bases not matched to a gene. The CDR3 contains 16 residues. The material was peripheral blood, obtained in the first trimester of pregnancy. The source of this sequence is a female donor with multiple sclerosis, enrolled in a pregnancy study. The chain couples TRBV4-1 to TRBJ2-7, with 8 bases identical to TRBD1. Here the CDR3 DNA reads TGCGCCAGCAGCCAAGCTCCAGGACAGGGTACGTACGAGCAGTACTTC. Encoded protein: CASSQAPGQGTYEQYF.